What follows describes a single T cell receptor beta chain. Its antigen remains unknown. Of the isolated RNA, all was reverse transcribed, and so the sequenced material was expressed TCRB transcripts. Clones were read by immunoSEQ multiplex PCR, and TCRdb kept only the in-frame ones, dropping some. In the table there are about 900,000 clones, 17% of which are singletons. Trimming at V came to 2 bases and at J to 0 bases, leaving 6 bases not matched to a gene. This CDR3 comprises 16 residues. This entry comes from a study of beta chain features in type 1 diabetes. Study-level findings and limits: In all four CD4+ subsets, TCRB CDR3 length was significantly, moderately reduced in type 1 diabetes. The cDNA sequencing approach could over-represent high-TCR-expressing cells. Resolution of whether HLA type affects TCRB rearrangement was not achieved here. Insertion counts at VDJ junctions were lower in type 1 diabetes patients, who also showed more deletions there.

The sequenced sample consisted of naive CD4+ T cells from blood. The receptor comes from a woman in her late teens or twenties in good health. V and J are TRBV23-1 and TRBJ2-5, with 7 bases aligning to TRBD1. TRBV23-1 is marked as an open reading frame, function uncertain. This CDR3 reads CASSQPGGPYQETQYF. The CDR3 bases are TGCGCCAGCAGTCAACCAGGGGGACCTTACCAAGAGACCCAGTACTTC.